This T cell receptor beta chain was identified in a study of T cells in Graves' hyperthyroidism and ophthalmopathy (dated by TCRdb to the late 2010s). About the full investigation: Peripheral blood samples were taken at the time of initial diagnosis, prior to any treatment. To identify distinguishing TCR V-J signatures, a discovery cohort of about a hundred patients was used, comprising 43 with Graves' ophthalmopathy and around 57 with stable Graves' hyperthyroidism. An independent validation cohort of around 19 hyperthyroidism patients and approximately 15 patients who later progressed to ophthalmopathy tested prospective prediction of ophthalmopathy. The 85 to 100 discovery patients were divided at random into training and test sets in a 7:3 ratio. The study also compared thyroid tissue and blood T-cell repertoires from roughly six Graves' hyperthyroidism patients. After blood sampling, hyperthyroidism patients were treated with methimazole at a starting dose of 30 mg daily, and ophthalmopathy patients were treated with high-dose intravenous methylprednisolone. According to the paper, TCR Vbeta CDR3 sequencing was carried out on roughly 130 peripheral blood samples, which came from 40 to 45 ophthalmopathy, about 75 hyperthyroidism and approximately 17 progressor patients. Study-wide conclusions, independent of this receptor: Most expanded thyroid clonotypes (frequency above 0.001) were also found in blood, which suggests that blood repertoires may mirror thyroid immune responses. No statistical method was used to set the sample size in advance, and investigators knew the group allocation. Ophthalmopathy was separated from stable hyperthyroidism by a 13 V-J signature model, with over 85% sensitivity and about 84% specificity obtained in cross-validation and 80%/75% obtained in testing. In validation, the model predicted progression to ophthalmopathy a median of about 6.5 months before onset, with around 70% sensitivity and roughly 72% specificity.

Stable Graves' hyperthyroidism was defined as the absence of progression to ophthalmopathy over 18 months of follow-up. The hyperthyroidism patients were between 18 and 65 years old and newly diagnosed, with a disease duration of less than 2 months. Any patient with an uncontrolled infection, another autoimmune disease, pregnancy or lactation was excluded. Diagnoses relied on clinical symptoms, serum thyroxine and TRAb, thyroid ultrasound and orbital computed tomography. PBMCs were isolated from approximately 10 ml of fresh peripheral blood by Ficoll-Paque density gradient centrifugation. Total RNA was extracted using Trizol reagent, and RNA quality was assessed on an Agilent 2100 Bioanalyzer. The junction carries 13 bases between V and J, which are trimmed by 2 bases and 8 bases respectively. The CDR3 covers 13 residues, taking in both the cysteine and the phenylalanine. Only the CDR3 region is kept as DNA, spanning 39 bases read in frame from base 1. Per the germline V gene (reference sequence), GTSNPN is the CDR1 and SVGIG is the CDR2.

The TCR beta CDR3 regions were amplified from RNA transcripts. The first round of RT-PCR for the TCR CDR3 was performed with the HTBI primer set and the Qiagen OneStep RT-PCR kit. A second multiplex PCR round built the libraries, followed by size selection and purification. Sequencing of the libraries was done on an Illumina HiSeq2000 using paired-end 100 bp reads. The published analysis was carried out like this. Raw data were processed with SOAPnuke, discarding reads with adapters, uncalled bases, mean Phred below 15, or no exact constant-primer or identifier match. COPE v1.2.5 was used to merge high-quality paired reads, and clonotypes were defined as unique nucleotide sequences. MiTCR v1.1 was used to align clonotypes to the IMGT TRBV, TRBD and TRBJ reference segments. The analysis included only V-J combinations with a frequency above 0.0001, which together covered more than 98% of the repertoires. The TCS score was defined as the ratio of F50 (clonal expansion) to E x V (chaos), calculated using BLOSUM62-based TCRdist between CDR3 peptides within each V-J. Welch's t-statistics and random forest reduced roughly 540 V-J features to 10 to 15, which were used in a naive Bayes classifier (R e1071). The public reads were quality trimmed at Q25 with fastp and then assembled into clones with MiXCR by TCRdb, keeping productive beta chains. Every CDR3 protein is listed once, alongside the most common genes and DNA of its rows. These V and J calls originate from TCRdb's pipeline instead of the authors' own analysis. Counted in this sample were roughly 570,000 distinct CDR3 sequences; 15% to 19% of them appeared once. Under 8% of the sample is taken by the ten largest.

This clonotype was recorded at least ten times. Its cognate antigen has yet to be identified. It has no much larger one-base neighbor in the sample; base qualities were not kept. The sample was blood. Recombination joined TRBV30 with TRBJ2-1; TRBD1 is perhaps the D gene, given 6 matching bases. The receptor was derived from a woman in her twenties or thirties with Graves' hyperthyroidism. The nucleotide sequence is TGTGCCTGGAGTCCACAGGGTTGGGATGAGCAGTTCTTC. The translation is CAWSPQGWDEQFF. Here the CDR3 is joined to the reference TRBV30 and TRBJ2-1 genes, and the full variable domain is: SQTIHQWPATLVQPVGSPLSLECTVEGTSNPNLYWYRQAAGRGLQLLFYSVGIGQISSEVPQNLSASRPQDRQFILSSKKLLLSDSGFYLCAWSPQGWDEQFFGPGTRLTVL.